This TCR beta chain was retrieved from a study of blood T cell repertoires in COVID-19. The CDR3 length is 11 residues. CDR1 DFQATT and CDR2 SNEGSKA come from the germline V gene (reference sequence). The V end lost 6 bases, the J end lost 2 bases, and 7 bases lay between the germline ends. Libraries were prepared by immunoSEQ multiplex PCR; TCRdb keeps only in-frame clonotypes and omits some of them. The sample has fewer than 350,000 clones, roughly 85% seen once. On this clone itself: Other DNA sequences from this sample encode an identical CDR3 as well.

This chain uses TRBV20-1 with TRBJ1-2, with D perhaps TRBD1 (5 bases). The source of this sequence is a human donor in a cohort sampled during active COVID-19. Sequenced material: peripheral blood. The CDR3 DNA sequence: TGCAGTGCCCAGGGAAACTATGGCTACACCTTC. Translation: CSAQGNYGYTF.